Detailed here is one TCR beta chain. The data derive from a study of T cell changes during pregnancy in multiple sclerosis. Libraries were prepared by immunoSEQ multiplex PCR; TCRdb keeps only in-frame clonotypes and omits some of them. The sample shows tens of thousands of clones, 80% to 95% of them seen only once. This receptor was identified in a female donor with multiple sclerosis, enrolled in a pregnancy study. The material was CD4+ T cells from peripheral blood mononuclear cells, obtained in the third trimester of pregnancy.

CDR3 sequence: CASSLGEMRLSTDTQYF. The CDR3 DNA reads TGTGCCAGCAGCTTGGGTGAGATGCGTTTGTCCACAGATACGCAGTATTTT. V and J are TRBV5-6 and TRBJ2-3; D unclear. CDR3 length: 17 amino acids. In germline, CDR1 is SGHDT, CDR2 YYEEEE. V shed 0 bases and J shed 2 bases, with 16 bases lying between them.